Following are 32 T cell receptor beta chains from one sample sequenced in a study of CD8+ T cells in alopecia areata. Extracted RNA was reverse transcribed into cDNA, the sequencing template. Repertoires were generated with immunoSEQ multiplex PCR, while TCRdb's copy carries only in-frame clones and drops some. The sample contains about 180,000 clones, 53% of which appear only once. This sample's treatment: oral pan-JAK inhibitor, 5-10 mg twice daily. The input for sequencing was CD8+ T cells sorted from blood, taken at week 24, from a patient treated with tofacitinib. These receptors came from a human donor with alopecia areata.

The chain links TRBV6-5 to TRBJ2-3; TRBD2 matches at 9 bases. V gave up 5 bases and J gave up 1 base; unmatched junction bases: 1. Germline V gene data show CDR1 as MNHEY and CDR2 as SVGAGI. The CDR3 covers 14 residues. In DNA form, the CDR3 reads TGTGCCAGCAGTGAGCGGGGGGGCACAGATACGCAGTATTTT. Protein sequence: CASSERGGTDTQYF.

J is TRBJ1-2 and V is TRBV4-1; D is unresolved. With 2 bases removed from V and 4 bases from J, the gap between germline ends came to 11 bases. CDR1 MGHRA and CDR2 YSYEKL come from the germline V gene. The CDR3 is 14 amino acids. The CDR3 DNA follows: TGCGCCAGCAGCCAATCGAGGGAGCGCTATGGCTACACCTTC. It specifies CASSQSRERYGYTF.

The chain uses TRBV7-2 and TRBJ1-1; no clear D. CDR1 and CDR2 from the germline V gene are SGHTA and FQGNSA. The V end was cut by 0 bases, the J end by 3 bases, with 11 bases between. The CDR3 covers 15 residues. Here the CDR3 reads CASSLALAAHTEAFF. CDR3 sequence (DNA): TGTGCCAGCAGCTTAGCGTTGGCGGCACACACTGAAGCTTTCTTT.

The genes are TRBV11-2 and TRBJ2-7; D is undetermined. This CDR3 is built from 11 residues. Trimming left V 4 bases short and J 9 bases short, with 10 bases between. The germline V gene encodes CDR1 SGHAT and CDR2 FQNNGV. The CDR3 DNA is TGTGCCAGCAGCTCGAAGGAATGGCAGTACTTC. It translates to CASSSKEWQYF.

The genes are TRBV6-7 and TRBJ2-5; D unclear. TRBV6-7 is an ORF, with its function uncertain. Trimming stripped 7 bases from V and 4 bases from J, with 16 bases between. This CDR3 has 14 amino acids. The CDR3 nucleotides read TGTGCCAGCATTCCCGGGTCTAAAGGAGAGACCCAGTACTTC. Translating it yields CASIPGSKGETQYF.

The rearrangement uses TRBV30 and TRBJ1-1; D uncertain. In germline, CDR1 is GTSNPN, CDR2 SVGIG (reference sequence). V lost 8 bases, J lost 0 bases, and 7 bases lay in between. The CDR3 length is 11 residues. The DNA for the CDR3 is TGTGCCACTACATTGAACACTGAAGCTTTCTTT. This gives the protein CATTLNTEAFF.

This clone was seen a few times. The V gene is TRBV19, the J gene TRBJ2-1, with D possibly TRBD1 on 5 matching bases. V lost 5 bases, J lost 4 bases, and 9 bases lay in between. The CDR3 runs 13 residues. Looked up from germline, CDR1 is LNHDA and CDR2 is SQIVND (reference sequence). The CDR3 loop reads CASSVTAYNEQFF. The CDR3 bases are TGTGCCAGTAGTGTGACAGCATACAATGAGCAGTTCTTC.

The V and J genes are TRBV4-3 and TRBJ2-1; 14 bases line up with TRBD2. V trimming: 1 base; J trimming: 5 bases; junction bases outside the gene matches: 1. The CDR3 spans 16 residues. The germline CDR1 and CDR2 sequences are LGHNA and YSLEER. The CDR3 region has the DNA TGCGCCAGCAGCCAAGGGACTAGCGGGGGGAACAATGAGCAGTTCTTC. Translating it yields CASSQGTSGGNNEQFF.

The table lists this clone with a count of one. This chain joins TRBV19 and TRBJ1-2; 10 bases align to TRBD1. V was pared by 10 bases and J by 6 bases, with 14 bases of the junction left unmatched. Per the germline V gene, CDR1 is LNHDA and CDR2 is SQIVND (reference sequence). The CDR3 has 15 residues. The CDR3 here is CATEALGQGFHGYTF. The CDR3 nucleotides read TGTGCCACCGAAGCTTTGGGACAGGGGTTCCATGGCTACACCTTC. Looking up the rest from reference TRBV19 and TRBJ1-2 gives the full variable domain: DGGITQSPKYLFRKEGQNVTLSCEQNLNHDAMYWYRQDPGQGLRLIYYSQIVNDFQKGDIAEGYSVSREKKESFPLTVTSAQKNPTAFYLCATEALGQGFHGYTFGSGTRLTVV.

The chain couples TRBV7-8 to TRBJ2-7; D is perhaps TRBD1 (6 bases). Trimming pared 6 bases from V and 2 bases from J, leaving 11 bases between. CDR3 length: 13 amino acids. Germline V CDR1 and CDR2: SGHVS, FQNEAQ. CDR3 amino acids: CASRTGTTYEQYF. CDR3 bases: TGTGCCAGCAGGACCGGGACAACCTACGAGCAGTACTTC.

Comment on this clone: Other DNA sequences from this sample encode an identical CDR3 as well. The chain has TRBV9 and TRBJ2-3, with D perhaps matching TRBD2 (6 bases). The CDR3 spans 13 residues. Germline CDR1 is SGDLS and CDR2 is YYNGEE. The V gene lost 0 bases and the J gene lost 4 bases, with 6 bases spanning the gap. The CDR3 DNA reads TGTGCCAGCAGCGTAGGGGGGGCAGATACGCAGTATTTT. Encoded protein: CASSVGGADTQYF.

This chain uses TRBV15 with TRBJ2-6; D is perhaps TRBD1 (6 bases). V was shortened by 1 base and J by 2 bases, with 9 bases between the two germline ends. This CDR3 has 16 residues. Germline V lookup: CDR1 LNHNV, CDR2 YYDKDF (reference sequence). CDR3 nucleotide sequence: TGTGCCACCAGCAGAGCAGCAGGGGCTGGGGCCAACGTCCTGACTTTC. It encodes CATSRAAGAGANVLTF.

This clone was observed a few times. The chain carries TRBV11-1 and TRBJ2-5; 10 nucleotides match TRBD2. Germline V lookup: CDR1 SGHAT, CDR2 FQDESV (reference sequence). The junction had 14 bases not matched to a gene; V was cut back by 6 bases and J by 4 bases. This CDR3 has 17 amino acids. The CDR3 sequence: CASSSPTSGGARETQYF. Here the CDR3 DNA reads TGTGCCAGCAGTTCCCCCACCAGCGGGGGGGCTAGAGAGACCCAGTACTTC.

A few counts support this clone. CDR3 in DNA: TGTGCCTGGAGCCAAGGGACTAGCGGGGGGGTATTTCGGTACGAGCAGTACTTC. It specifies CAWSQGTSGGVFRYEQYF. The chain carries TRBV30 and TRBJ2-7; 16 nucleotides line up with TRBD2. CDR1 is GTSNPN and CDR2 is SVGIG in the germline V gene (reference sequence). The CDR3 has 18 residues. The junction had 12 bases not matched to a gene; V was cut back by 3 bases and J by 4 bases. Combining the CDR3 with reference TRBV30 and TRBJ2-7 gives the whole variable domain SQTIHQWPATLVQPVGSPLSLECTVEGTSNPNLYWYRQAAGRGLQLLFYSVGIGQISSEVPQNLSASRPQDRQFILSSKKLLLSDSGFYLCAWSQGTSGGVFRYEQYFGPGTRLTVT.

The J gene is TRBJ1-5, the V gene TRBV27; D not certain. The CDR3 runs 15 residues. CDR1 and CDR2 (germline): MNHEY, SMNVEV (reference sequence). V gave up 2 bases and J gave up 0 bases, with 8 bases separating them. This chain's CDR3 is CASSLRGFSNQPQHF. CDR3 bases: TGTGCCAGCAGTTTACGGGGTTTTAGCAATCAGCCCCAGCATTTT.

The chain combines TRBV29-1 with TRBJ2-1, with TRBD2 as a possible D gene (6 bases). The V gene lost 1 base and the J gene lost 9 bases, with 19 bases spanning the gap. The germline V gene encodes CDR1 SQVTM and CDR2 ANQGSEA. The CDR3 is 15 amino acids. The CDR3 coding sequence is TGCAGCGTTGAAGGGGGGGAAAGTCTACCCCTTGAGCAGTTCTTC. This gives the protein CSVEGGESLPLEQFF.

This clone was observed many times. The chain uses TRBV6-1 and TRBJ2-2; TRBD1 aligns across 7 bases. Germline V gives CDR1 MNHNS, CDR2 SASEGT. The CDR3 is 15 amino acids. After removal of 2 bases from V and 6 bases from J, the junction contained 6 bases not matched to a gene. The CDR3 loop reads CASSENRGYSGELFF. Written as DNA, the CDR3 is TGTGCCAGCAGTGAAAACAGGGGTTATTCCGGGGAGCTGTTTTTT.

The chain joins TRBV2 to TRBJ2-7, with D maybe TRBD1 (6 bases). V was pared by 6 bases and J by 7 bases, with 16 bases between. The CDR3 is 13 amino acids. Germline-derived CDR1 and CDR2 are SNHLY and FYNNEI. Here the CDR3 reads CASSPTGPWEQYF. The DNA of the CDR3 is TGTGCCAGCAGCCCCACAGGGCCCTGGGAGCAGTACTTC.

The V gene is TRBV29-1, the J gene TRBJ2-3, with 7 bases that match TRBD2. With V trimmed by 0 bases and J by 4 bases, 10 bases remained unmatched. The V gene's germline CDR1 is SQVTM and CDR2 ANQGSEA. CDR3 length: 16 residues. The CDR3 protein is CSVEDRAGDRPDTQYF. Here the CDR3 DNA reads TGCAGCGTTGAAGATCGGGCGGGGGACCGACCAGATACGCAGTATTTT.

Only a few counts were recorded for this clone. V and J are TRBV29-1 and TRBJ1-2; D is possibly TRBD1 (5 bases). V was trimmed by 5 bases and J by 1 base, leaving 14 bases between them. The CDR3 has 14 residues. Germline V gene lookup returns CDR1 SQVTM and CDR2 ANQGSEA. The CDR3 spells CSVSGRGNNYGYTF. In DNA, the CDR3 is TGCAGCGTTAGTGGGAGGGGAAATAACTATGGCTACACCTTC. Combining the CDR3 with reference TRBV29-1 and TRBJ1-2 gives the whole variable domain SAVISQKPSRDICQRGTSLTIQCQVDSQVTMMFWYRQQPGQSLTLIATANQGSEATYESGFVIDKFPISRPNLTFSTLTVSNMSPEDSSIYLCSVSGRGNNYGYTFGSGTRLTVV.

This clone was counted a few times. The chain is built from TRBV25-1 and TRBJ1-1, with D maybe TRBD1 (6 bases). V lost 2 bases and J lost 11, with 15 bases in between. Germline V lookup: CDR1 MGHDK, CDR2 SYGVNS. CDR3 size: 13 residues. This CDR3 is CASSELTGRAAFF. DNA for the CDR3: TGTGCCAGCAGTGAACTAACAGGGCGAGCGGCTTTCTTT.

The chain combines TRBV4-3 with TRBJ2-7, with 13 nucleotides matching TRBD2. Unmatched junction bases numbered 3, after V lost 0 bases and J lost 7 bases. The germline CDR1 and CDR2 sequences are LGHNA and YSLEER. The CDR3 sequence is 15 residues long. In DNA, the CDR3 is TGCGCCAGCAGCCAAGAGACTAGCGGGGGGTCGGAGCAGTACTTC. Its protein product is CASSQETSGGSEQYF.

With respect to this clone: The same CDR3 is also encoded by other DNA sequences in this sample. The chain combines TRBV15 with TRBJ1-5; the D is unclear. This CDR3 spans 14 amino acids. Germline assignment: CDR1 LNHNV and CDR2 YYDKDF (reference sequence). Trimming removed 0 bases at V and 6 bases at J, with 9 bases between. CDR3 amino acids: CATSRDRGGQPQHF. In DNA form, the CDR3 reads TGTGCCACCAGCAGAGATCGGGGAGGTCAGCCCCAGCATTTT.

In this sample, this clone turned up a few times. The chain links TRBV29-1 to TRBJ1-2; D may be TRBD1 (6 bases). Germline lookup yields CDR1 SQVTM and CDR2 ANQGSEA. The V end lost 3 bases, the J end lost 4 bases, and 12 bases lay between the germline ends. The CDR3 extends over 13 amino acids. The CDR3 is CSVEELDSYGYTF. Here the CDR3 DNA reads TGCAGCGTTGAGGAACTGGACAGCTATGGCTACACCTTC.

This clone was detected only a few times. The V and J genes are TRBV27 and TRBJ1-5; D remains unclear. CDR1 and CDR2 from the germline V gene are MNHEY and SMNVEV (reference sequence). The CDR3 has 14 amino acids. Trimming pared 5 bases from V and 4 bases from J, leaving 12 bases between. The CDR3 protein is CASSPRAENQPQHF. CDR3 nucleotide sequence: TGTGCCAGCAGTCCACGAGCCGAAAATCAGCCCCAGCATTTT.

The sample holds a few counts of this clone. The J gene is TRBJ2-7, the V gene TRBV6-6, with D maybe TRBD1 (6 bases). The CDR3 sequence is 15 residues long. V was shortened by 3 bases and J by 2 bases, with 14 bases between the two germline ends. CDR1 and CDR2 (germline): MNHNY, SVGAGI (reference sequence). The CDR3 DNA reads TGTGCCAGCAGTTATCCGGACAGCGGTGCCTACGAGCAGTACTTC. Its translation: CASSYPDSGAYEQYF.

This rearrangement joins TRBV6-5 to TRBJ1-4; TRBD1 might be the D (6 bases). V lost 5 bases and J lost 5, with 12 bases in between. The length of the CDR3 is 14 residues. CDR1 is MNHEY, CDR2 SVGAGI, per germline. The DNA of the CDR3 is TGTGCCAGCAGTGTACAGGGAGTCAATGAAAAACTGTTTTTT. It encodes CASSVQGVNEKLFF.

This clone was counted a few times. The rearrangement uses TRBV7-2 and TRBJ1-4; D uncertain. V shed 2 bases and J shed 0 bases, with 10 bases lying between them. This CDR3 has 16 amino acids. The germline V gene encodes CDR1 SGHTA and CDR2 FQGNSA. The CDR3 DNA sequence: TGTGCCAGCAGCTTATGGGTGGTTGCAACTAATGAAAAACTGTTTTTT. This gives the protein CASSLWVVATNEKLFF.

The rearrangement links TRBV5-6 to TRBJ2-7; 10 bases are a match to TRBD1. The CDR3 runs to 15 residues. The germline gives CDR1 SGHDT, CDR2 YYEEEE. The V gene end was trimmed by 3 bases and the J gene end by 3 bases; junction bases not matched to a gene: 6. CDR3 sequence (DNA): TGTGCCAGCAGCTCCGGGACAGGGGCCGGCTACGAGCAGTACTTC. It is translated as CASSSGTGAGYEQYF.

Worth noting for this clone: Different DNA sequences within this sample yield the same CDR3. This sequence joins TRBV29-1 and TRBJ2-7; possibly TRBD1 for D (6 bases). This CDR3 spans 12 amino acids. The germline V gene has CDR1 SQVTM and CDR2 ANQGSEA. The V and J ends lost 3 bases and 3 bases respectively, with 9 bases between them. In nucleotides, the CDR3 is TGCAGCGTTGAGGGGGCGGACTACGAGCAGTACTTC. Its protein is CSVEGADYEQYF.

This clone was recorded only once. The chain carries TRBV14 and TRBJ1-6; D gene ambiguous. CDR1 SGHDN and CDR2 FVKESK come from the germline V gene. Deletions cut 1 base from V and 7 bases from J, with 5 bases between. The CDR3 consists of 13 residues. In DNA, the CDR3 is TGTGCCAGCAGCCAAGTTAACAATTCACCCCTCCACTTT. This gives the protein CASSQVNNSPLHF. The full variable domain, its missing parts supplied by reference TRBV14 and TRBJ1-6, is EAGVTQFPSHSVIEKGQTVTLRCDPISGHDNLYWYRRVMGKEIKFLLHFVKESKQDESGMPNNRFLAERTGGTYSTLKVQPAELEDSGVYFCASSQVNNSPLHFGNGTRLTVT.

The gene calls are TRBV28 and TRBJ1-4; 9 bases agree with TRBD1. This CDR3 contains 14 residues. The ends lost 3 bases at V and 7 bases at J; junction bases unmatched: 3. Germline CDR1 is MDHEN and CDR2 is SYDVKM. CDR3 DNA: TGTGCCAGCAGTTTTGACAGGGGGACTGAAAAACTGTTTTTT. The encoded protein is CASSFDRGTEKLFF.